The clone carrying this T cell receptor (beta chain) was found a few times. Its antigen remains unknown. This entry is derived from a study of CD8 T cells in Susac syndrome. In the study overall: When blood was collected, patients with Susac syndrome were therapy-naive, were taking corticosteroids, or were receiving intravenous immunoglobulin alone.

General study points: In Susac patients, clonal expansion was not detected in CD4+ cells.

An amount of RNA that ranged from roughly 0.45 to 1 ug was reverse transcribed with random hexamers. TCRdb recomputed calls from the immunoSEQ multiplex PCR reads with MiXCR, one row per CDR3 protein. The sample carries about 190,000 distinct CDR3 sequences, roughly 90% recorded once. The V gene's germline CDR1 is MGHRA and CDR2 YSYEKL. The V and J ends lost 2 bases and 8 bases respectively, with 17 bases between them. This CDR3 has 15 residues. The clonotype comes from a human donor with Susac syndrome. The sample consisted of CD4+ T cells from PBMCs. The V and J genes are TRBV4-1 and TRBJ2-3, with D perhaps matching TRBD2 (5 bases). CDR3 sequence (DNA): TGCGCCAGCAGCCAAAAGATACAACTAGGTCCTACGCAGTATTTT. It is translated as CASSQKIQLGPTQYF.